The entry below gives a single T cell receptor beta chain sequence along with its context. The target antigen is unknown. This sample was taken from a study of type 1 regulatory T cells. Study-level background: An in vitro protocol generated T-allo10, a Tr1-enriched, alloantigen-specific CD4 T cell product.

Deletions cut 3 bases from V and 7 bases from J, with 16 bases between. The CDR3 length is 14 residues. From germline, CDR1 is MGHDK and CDR2 SYGVNS. Study-wide results and caveats: Tr1 cells had a more restricted TCR repertoire than non-Tr1 cells.

TCRdb processed the reads anew with MiXCR; each CDR3 protein has one entry. The sample lists about 62,000 distinct CDR3 sequences; less than 70% were seen once. The receptor was derived from a human donor in good health. Sequencing was carried out using cultured non-Tr1 T cells, either the whole culture or a sorted T cell fraction (not recorded which). This chain links TRBV25-1 with TRBJ2-7, with TRBD1 as a possible D gene (6 bases). The CDR3 sequence is CASSDSGTRLEQYF. CDR3 bases: TGTGCCAGCAGTGACTCCGGGACACGTTTAGAGCAGTACTTC.